The clone carrying this TCR beta chain was counted only a few times. Its antigen is not known. This specimen belongs to a study of T cell repertoires in cytomegalovirus infection. Regarding the study as a whole: Cumulative public TCR beta family frequency identified CMV carriers with the relevant HLA. Clonotypes of TCR beta that were HLA-C-restricted and CMV-specific dominated the ex vivo response.

Germline loops: CDR1 MGHRA, CDR2 YSYEKL. J lost 7 bases, V lost 6 bases, and 8 bases had no gene match. The length of the CDR3 is 14 residues. TCRdb passed the reads through MiXCR, listing each CDR3 protein once. The table has around 530,000 distinct CDR3 sequences, about a quarter seen once. Input material: PBMCs. The chain is built from TRBV4-1 and TRBJ1-4; 7 bases match TRBD1. This clonotype originated in a human donor in good health (CMV status not recorded). Some clones in this sample may be carry-over from other donors' samples. CDR3 nucleotides: TGCGCCAGCAGTCGGGACAGCCGGGGTGAAAAACTGTTTTTT. Translation gives CASSRDSRGEKLFF.